What follows are 26 T cell receptor beta chains derived from one specimen sequenced in a study of PD-1 blockade in classical Hodgkin lymphoma (dated by TCRdb to the early 2020s). Reading the label with the study, this specimen's time point is: cycle 4 day 1 (C4D1), after five to seven weeks of nivolumab. All trial patients had relapsed after autologous stem cell transplantation, with cohorts A, B and C differing in prior brentuximab vedotin exposure. A Miltenyi CD4+ T cell isolation kit was used for magnetic negative selection to purify CD4+ T cells from thawed PBMCs. Receptor amplification or capture employed the immunoSEQ multiplex PCR assay. TCRdb retrieved this table from immuneACCESS and kept in-frame rearrangements only. Not all clones are present; in checked studies, unresolved V genes account for under half, and no reason is known for the remainder. In all, the sample holds 30,000 or so clones, and about 88% of those were seen once. The top ten clonotypes cover approximately 0.49% of the sample.

The source material was CD4+ T cells from blood, sampled before the fourth cycle of nivolumab. These receptors came from a human donor with classical Hodgkin lymphoma.

This clone showed up just once. The gene calls are TRBV7-9 and TRBJ1-4; D is ambiguous. The CDR3 totals 14 residues. With 5 bases removed from V and 5 bases from J, the gap between germline ends came to 12 bases. The germline V gene encodes CDR1 SEHNR and CDR2 FQNEAQ (reference sequence). In nucleotides, the CDR3 is TGTGCCAGCAGCCAAGGGTTACCCAATGAAAAACTGTTTTTT. Its translation is CASSQGLPNEKLFF. The entire variable domain, with the rest obtained from reference TRBV7-9 and TRBJ1-4, is as follows: DTGVSQNPRHKITKRGQNVTFRCDPISEHNRLYWYRQTLGQGPEFLTYFQNEAQLEKSRLLSDRFSAERPKGSFSTLEIQRTEQGDSAMYLCASSQGLPNEKLFFGSGTQLSVL.

As regards this clone: At one of its ends the junction is not consistent with the germline gene, which may arise from a read error. The chain is built from TRBV7-9 and TRBJ2-7; no clear D. The CDR3 covers 13 residues. The germline V gene encodes CDR1 SEHNR and CDR2 FQNEAQ (reference sequence). In nucleotides, the CDR3 is TGCGCCAGCAGCCAAAGGGTGGCCTACGAGCAGTACTTC. Amino acids: CASSQRVAYEQYF. The full variable domain, with the rest looked up from reference TRBV7-9 and TRBJ2-7, is DTGVSQNPRHKITKRGQNVTFRCDPISEHNRLYWYRQTLGQGPEFLTYFQNEAQLEKSRLLSDRFSAERPKGSFSTLEIQRTEQGDSAMYLCASSQRVAYEQYFGPGTRLTVT.

In DNA, the CDR3 is TGTGCCGTTAGGGGGGGCCAAGAGACCCAGTACTTC. Translating gives CAVRGGQETQYF. V usage is TRBV30 and J usage is TRBJ2-5; maybe TRBD2 (7 bases). CDR3 length: 12 amino acids. CDR1 and CDR2 from the germline V gene are GTSNPN and SVGIG (reference sequence). V lost 8 bases, J lost 1 base, and 11 bases lay in between.

The CDR3 reads CASSVGFSEKLFF. CDR3 nucleotide sequence: TGTGCCAGCAGTGTCGGGTTTAGTGAAAAACTGTTTTTT. V usage is TRBV2 and J usage is TRBJ1-4, with no clear D. Trimming took off 4 bases at V and 7 bases at J, with 10 bases between the two ends. The germline V gene encodes CDR1 SNHLY and CDR2 FYNNEI. The CDR3 consists of 13 residues.

The chain carries TRBV7-2 and TRBJ2-7; maybe TRBD2 (6 bases). Trimming shortened V by 4 bases and J by 2 bases, and 12 bases separated the two germline ends. This CDR3 contains 14 residues. Germline lookup yields CDR1 SGHTA and CDR2 FQGNSA. The DNA of the CDR3 is TGTGCCAGCAGCTGGGCAGGAGGGCCCTACGAGCAGTACTTC. Protein: CASSWAGGPYEQYF.

The rearrangement joins TRBV6-6 to TRBJ2-7; D is undetermined. Trimming took 2 bases from V and 6 from J, leaving 11 bases between them. This CDR3 has 13 residues. Germline-derived CDR1 and CDR2 are MNHNY and SVGAGI (reference sequence). CDR3 coding DNA: TGTGCCAGCAGTTACGCGAGGCTTTCCGAGCAGTACTTC. It translates to CASSYARLSEQYF.

The CDR3 region is CASSFQLAPNQPQHF. The CDR3 DNA reads TGTGCCAGCAGTTTTCAGCTCGCGCCCAATCAGCCCCAGCATTTT. This rearrangement joins TRBV28 to TRBJ1-5; D is undetermined. CDR1 and CDR2 (germline): MDHEN, SYDVKM. Trimming left V 3 bases short and J 3 bases short, with 12 bases between. CDR3 length: 15 residues.

The chain has TRBV28 and TRBJ2-5; 7 positions match TRBD2. This CDR3 has 12 amino acids. After removal of 8 bases from V and 3 bases from J, the junction contained 3 bases not matched to a gene. Looked up from germline, CDR1 is MDHEN and CDR2 is SYDVKM. The CDR3 DNA sequence: TGTGCCAGCCGGGGAGGGGAAGAGACCCAGTACTTC. Its translation: CASRGGEETQYF.

As DNA, the CDR3 is TGTGCCAGCGCAAGAATTTACTTC. This translates into CASARIYF. The rearrangement uses TRBV18 and TRBJ2-7; no clear D gene. With 8 bases removed from V and 13 bases from J, the gap between germline ends came to 9 bases. CDR1 and CDR2 (germline): KGHSH, LQKENI. This CDR3 is 8 amino acids long. Full variable domain (rest looked up from reference TRBV18 and TRBJ2-7): NAGVMQNPRHLVRRRGQEARLRCSPMKGHSHVYWYRQLPEEGLKFMVYLQKENIIDESGMPKERFSAEFPKEGPSILRIQQVVRGDSAAYFCASARIYFGPGTRLTVT.

The gene calls are TRBV7-9 and TRBJ1-1; D gene unclear. The V gene lost 5 bases and the J gene lost 7 bases, with 8 bases spanning the gap. The V gene's germline CDR1 is SEHNR and CDR2 FQNEAQ (reference sequence). CDR3 length: 11 amino acids. The CDR3 spells CASSPTIEAFF. In DNA form, the CDR3 reads TGTGCCAGCAGCCCCACCATTGAAGCTTTCTTT.

The rearrangement uses TRBV18 and TRBJ2-5; 10 bases map to TRBD1. The closer fit of TRBJ2-7 to the DNA end suggests the J call may be wrong. The CDR3 covers 15 residues. Germline V gene sequence: CDR1 KGHSH, CDR2 LQKENI. This CDR3 reads CASSLPGQGWYEQYF. The CDR3 nucleotides are TGTGCCAGCTCACTCCCGGGACAGGGGTGGTACGAGCAGTACTTC.

V usage is TRBV10-3 and J usage is TRBJ2-1, with a tentative D call TRBD2 (7 bases). Trimming removed 2 bases from V and 3 bases from J, with 23 bases in between. The CDR3 has 19 amino acids. CDR1 is ENHRY, CDR2 SYGVKD, per germline. Written as DNA, the CDR3 is TGTGCCATCAGTGAGGTGGGGCCCCCAGCCGGGGGGCACTACAATGAGCAGTTCTTC. Translation: CAISEVGPPAGGHYNEQFF.

The rearrangement joins TRBV29-1 to TRBJ2-3; 7 positions agree with TRBD2. Germline-derived CDR1 and CDR2 are SQVTM and ANQGSEA. J was trimmed by 3 bases and V by 3 bases; bases with no gene match: 9. The CDR3 covers 15 residues. The CDR3, as DNA: TGCAGCGTTGATGGGGGGGTTTGGAGAACAGATACGCAGTATTTT. Translating it yields CSVDGGVWRTDTQYF.

The rearrangement joins TRBV5-8 to TRBJ2-3; TRBD2 might be the D (6 bases). V shed 3 bases and J shed 0 bases, with 20 bases lying between them. From germline, CDR1 is SGHTS and CDR2 YDEGEE. The CDR3 extends over 18 amino acids. The CDR3 bases are TGTGCCAGCAGCTGGGGGGTGTCGACTCTGAGTAGCACAGATACGCAGTATTTT. This codes for CASSWGVSTLSSTDTQYF.

The J gene is TRBJ2-1, the V gene TRBV28, with TRBD2 matching 11 bases. The CDR3 is 17 residues long. V was clipped by 8 bases and J by 0 bases; unmatched bases: 9. Germline assignment: CDR1 MDHEN and CDR2 SYDVKM. CDR3 sequence reads: CASEGLAAVDSYNEQFF. CDR3 DNA: TGTGCCAGCGAGGGACTAGCGGCCGTCGACTCCTACAATGAGCAGTTCTTC.

This chain joins TRBV6-1 and TRBJ1-5; D unresolved. Germline values: CDR1 MNHNS, CDR2 SASEGT. The CDR3 extends over 13 amino acids. Trimming shortened V by 4 bases and J by 3 bases, and 7 bases separated the two germline ends. The DNA for the CDR3 is TGTGCCAGCAGTGTATGGGTCAATCAGCCCCAGCATTTT. This gives the protein CASSVWVNQPQHF.

V is TRBV28 and J is TRBJ2-1; 12 bases agree with TRBD2. The germline CDR1 and CDR2 sequences are MDHEN and SYDVKM. This CDR3 comprises 21 residues. V lost 3 bases, J lost 4 bases, and 19 bases stayed unmatched. CDR3: CASSFTKVWLAGGPRYNEQFF. CDR3 in DNA: TGTGCCAGCAGTTTCACTAAGGTGTGGCTAGCGGGAGGGCCTCGGTACAATGAGCAGTTCTTC.

This chain connects TRBV5-1 to TRBJ2-7; TRBD1 agrees at 7 bases. This CDR3 comprises 14 residues. Looked up from germline, CDR1 is SGHRS and CDR2 is YFSETQ. V shed 5 bases, J shed 4 bases, and the junction held 9 bases outside the gene matches. In DNA form, the CDR3 reads TGCGCCAGCAGTCCAATCGACAGGGCTTACGAGCAGTACTTC. The encoded protein is CASSPIDRAYEQYF.

The J gene is TRBJ2-3, the V gene TRBV5-1, with 14 bases matching TRBD2. Trimming cost V 5 bases and J 1 base; bases outside gene matches: 12. The CDR3 extends over 19 amino acids. Germline V gives CDR1 SGHRS, CDR2 YFSETQ. This CDR3 reads CASRRGLAGGVFGTDTQYF. For the CDR3, the DNA is TGCGCCAGCAGACGCGGACTAGCGGGGGGTGTATTTGGCACAGATACGCAGTATTTT.

The chain employs TRBV29-1 and TRBJ1-1, with 7 bases fitting TRBD1. The CDR3 is 13 amino acids. V was clipped by 4 bases and J by 0 bases; unmatched bases: 2. Germline loops: CDR1 SQVTM, CDR2 ANQGSEA. The CDR3 sequence: CSVGGQMNTEAFF. CDR3 nucleotide sequence: TGCAGCGTTGGGGGACAGATGAACACTGAAGCTTTCTTT.

The V gene is TRBV5-1, the J gene TRBJ2-1; D is unresolved. This CDR3 has 11 residues. In germline, CDR1 is SGHRS, CDR2 YFSETQ. Trimming pared 4 bases from V and 8 bases from J, leaving 7 bases between. Written as DNA, the CDR3 is TGCGCCAGCAGCCTGACCTATGAGCAGTTCTTC. Protein: CASSLTYEQFF.

The chain's CDR3 is CASSQDLQGRGEQFF. In DNA form, the CDR3 reads TGTGCCAGCAGCCAAGATTTACAGGGGAGGGGAGAGCAGTTCTTC. This chain uses TRBV4-2 with TRBJ2-1; D is tentatively TRBD1 or TRBD2 (7 bases each). Trimming pared 0 bases from V and 10 bases from J, leaving 16 bases between. The CDR3 contains 15 residues. Germline values: CDR1 LGHNA, CDR2 YNFKEQ.

The CDR3: CATRVAGVGEQYF. CDR3 in DNA: TGTGCCACCAGGGTAGCGGGAGTCGGCGAGCAGTACTTC. J is TRBJ2-7 and V is TRBV15; 9 nucleotides agree with TRBD2. The V segment lost 6 bases and the J segment 6 bases; nucleotides outside the gene matches: 6. This CDR3 has 13 amino acids. In germline, CDR1 is LNHNV, CDR2 YYDKDF (reference sequence).

The gene calls are TRBV25-1 and TRBJ2-1; TRBD2 matches at 8 bases. The germline CDR1 and CDR2 sequences are MGHDK and SYGVNS. V lost 8 bases, J lost 0 bases, and 6 bases stayed unmatched. This CDR3 has 15 residues. The chain's CDR3 is CASRLAGSSYNEQFF. The CDR3 DNA reads as TGTGCCAGCCGTCTAGCGGGTAGCTCCTACAATGAGCAGTTCTTC.

This chain uses TRBV5-5 with TRBJ1-3, with unresolved D. Germline CDR1 and CDR2: SGHKS and YYEKEE (reference sequence). With 1 base removed from V and 0 bases from J, the gap between germline ends came to 11 bases. The CDR3 spans 16 residues. The CDR3 sequence: CASSLNPESSGNTIYF. In DNA, the CDR3 is TGTGCCAGCAGCTTGAATCCGGAGAGCTCTGGAAACACCATATATTTT.

V usage is TRBV28 and J usage is TRBJ2-5; 11 bases line up with TRBD2. V was pared by 3 bases and J by 5 bases, with 20 bases of the junction left unmatched. The V gene's germline CDR1 is MDHEN and CDR2 SYDVKM. This CDR3 comprises 20 residues. The CDR3 reads CASSLKLVSLAGEGGETQYF. The CDR3 coding sequence is TGTGCCAGCAGTTTGAAGTTGGTTTCACTAGCGGGAGAGGGTGGGGAGACCCAGTACTTC.